In this sample, the clone carrying this TCR beta chain turned up a few times. The data belong to a study of blood T cell repertoires in COVID-19. Study-level background: Sites across the United States, Italy and Spain contributed samples from acute and convalescent COVID-19. PBMCs, B-cell-depleted T cells, or T cells provided the cDNA or gDNA that made up the material.

Per the original data handling: Reference gene primer amplification yielded estimated nucleated cell counts. The method was immunoSEQ multiplex PCR; TCRdb's version includes in-frame clones alone and lacks a portion of them. V, J and clone size are taken as reported in that table, and D and trimming were inferred from the DNA itself. Of about 240,000 clones listed, 82% were seen once; the top ten hold less than 3.5%. The sequenced sample consisted of peripheral blood. This clonotype originated in a woman between 18 and 29 years old with acute or convalescent COVID-19.

The CDR3 DNA is TGTGCCAGCAGTTTATCGTCAGGAGGCATGAACACTGAAGCTTTCTTT. Translating gives CASSLSSGGMNTEAFF. The V call is TRBV28, the J call TRBJ1-1; no definite D call. Trimming cost V 1 base and J 0 bases, with 12 bases left between them. The CDR3 is 16 amino acids. Germline CDR1 MDHEN, CDR2 SYDVKM.